Each of the 16 T cell receptor beta chains below was sequenced from the same sample in a study of T cell repertoires in cytomegalovirus infection. TCRdb ran MiXCR on the reads and lists one entry per CDR3 protein. Of 400,000 to 600,000 distinct CDR3 sequences listed, under 45% were seen once; the top ten hold about 45%. No cognate antigen is known for these TCRs. This material consisted of cultured PBMCs, taken from culture after CMV antigen stimulation. The receptors here all came from a human donor in good health (CMV status not recorded). Some clones in this sample may be carry-over from other donors' samples.

The chain recombines TRBV6-6 with TRBJ1-4, with 7 bases fitting TRBD1. Germline values: CDR1 MNHNY, CDR2 SVGAGI (reference sequence). The CDR3 length is 15 residues. The J segment lost 7 bases and the V segment lost 5 bases, leaving 10 bases of the junction unmatched. The CDR3 spells CASSPLLTGSEKLFF. The CDR3 DNA is TGTGCCAGCAGTCCGCTCCTGACAGGGTCTGAAAAACTGTTTTTT.

The genes are TRBV6-1 and TRBJ2-5; TRBD1 aligns across 10 bases. Germline CDR1 is MNHNS and CDR2 is SASEGT. J gave up 2 bases and V 1 base, and 4 bases lay outside the gene matches. The CDR3 covers 16 residues. In DNA form, the CDR3 reads TGTGCCAGCAGTGAAGTATGGACAGGGGGGCAAGAGACCCAGTACTTC. This translates into CASSEVWTGGQETQYF.

The chain couples TRBV7-6 to TRBJ1-6; perhaps TRBD1 as D (6 bases). V was cut by 2 bases and J by 14 bases, with 10 bases left in between. This CDR3 is 12 amino acids long. The germline CDR1 and CDR2 sequences are SGHVS and FNYEAQ. CDR3: CASSLQGWSLHF. The CDR3, as DNA: TGTGCCAGCAGCTTACAGGGGTGGTCCCTCCACTTT.

This clonotype was counted only a few times. The rearrangement joins TRBV7-8 to TRBJ2-3; TRBD2 agrees at 8 bases. The germline CDR1 and CDR2 sequences are SGHVS and FQNEAQ. This CDR3 contains 16 residues. Unmatched junction bases numbered 16, after V lost 6 bases and J lost 8 bases. As DNA, the CDR3 is TGTGCCAGCAGGTCAACTAGCGGAGGGGAGGTAGTTACGCAGTATTTT. As protein: CASRSTSGGEVVTQYF.

This clonotype turned up a few times. The chain's CDR3 is CASSQGTAETNYGYTF. CDR3 nucleotides: TGTGCCAGCAGCCAAGGTACGGCGGAAACTAACTATGGCTACACCTTC. The chain has TRBV4-2 and TRBJ1-2, with unresolved D. CDR1 LGHNA and CDR2 YNFKEQ come from the germline V gene. V dropped 1 base and J dropped 0 bases, with 12 bases sitting between them. There are 16 residues in the CDR3.

CDR3 residues: CASSYSNGRSGQYF. CDR3 nucleotides: TGTGCCAGCAGTTACTCGAACGGACGGTCCGGGCAGTACTTC. The chain carries TRBV6-6 and TRBJ2-7, with D unclear. The CDR3 has 14 amino acids. From germline, CDR1 is MNHNY and CDR2 SVGAGI (reference sequence). V was trimmed by 0 bases and J by 9 bases, leaving 15 bases between them.

In DNA, the CDR3 is TGTGCCAGCTCAAACCAGGAGGGGGCCGGGGAGACCCAGTACTTC. It is translated as CASSNQEGAGETQYF. The rearrangement links TRBV18 to TRBJ2-5; D possibly corresponds to TRBD1 (7 bases). The germline V and J ends were trimmed by 5 bases and 5 bases, with 18 bases remaining between them. Germline lookup yields CDR1 KGHSH and CDR2 LQKENI. CDR3 size: 15 residues. Full variable domain (rest looked up from reference TRBV18 and TRBJ2-5): NAGVMQNPRHLVRRRGQEARLRCSPMKGHSHVYWYRQLPEEGLKFMVYLQKENIIDESGMPKERFSAEFPKEGPSILRIQQVVRGDSAAYFCASSNQEGAGETQYFGPGTRLLVL.

The chain has TRBV12-3 or TRBV12-4 and TRBJ2-1, with 11 bases aligning to TRBD2. V shed 6 bases and J 8 bases; nucleotides not matched to a gene: 6. The length of the CDR3 is 14 residues. CDR3 protein: CASRTSGSRDEQFF. CDR3 nucleotide sequence: TGTGCCAGCAGAACTAGCGGGAGTCGGGATGAGCAGTTCTTC.

This chain joins TRBV7-2 and TRBJ2-5, with TRBD2 matching 14 bases. Germline CDR1 is SGHTA and CDR2 is FQGNSA. The V gene end was trimmed by 2 bases and the J gene end by 1 base; junction bases not matched to a gene: 6. This CDR3 spans 18 amino acids. The CDR3 DNA reads TGTGCCAGCAGCTTATATTTAGGGACTAGCGGGGGCCAAGAGACCCAGTACTTC. The encoded protein is CASSLYLGTSGGQETQYF.

V gene TRBV12-3 or TRBV12-4 combines with J gene TRBJ2-3; 7 nucleotides agree with TRBD1. J gave up 0 bases and V 7 bases, and 4 bases lay outside the gene matches. The CDR3 sequence is 14 residues long. CDR3 protein: CASTGDSSTDTQYF. The CDR3 region has the DNA TGTGCCAGCACAGGGGACAGTAGCACAGATACGCAGTATTTT.

The chain joins TRBV7-8 to TRBJ1-2; D possibly corresponds to TRBD1 (5 bases). The CDR3 has 16 residues. The V and J ends lost 1 base and 0 bases respectively, with 12 bases between them. CDR1 and CDR2 (germline): SGHVS, FQNEAQ. The CDR3 protein is CASSLDPRGPNYGYTF. As DNA, the CDR3 is TGTGCCAGCAGCTTAGACCCTAGGGGTCCTAACTATGGCTACACCTTC.

The chain couples TRBV7-2 to TRBJ2-3; D is possibly TRBD2 (6 bases). This CDR3 is 14 amino acids long. The germline V gene has CDR1 SGHTA and CDR2 FQGNSA. Between the trimmed V and J ends, which lost 6 bases and 3 bases, there was a span of 13 bases. The CDR3 loop reads CASRPLGGTDTQYF. The CDR3, as DNA: TGTGCCAGCAGGCCCCTGGGGGGAACAGATACGCAGTATTTT.

This sequence joins TRBV11-3 and TRBJ1-1; no clear D. The CDR3 runs to 13 residues. Trimming shortened V by 1 base and J by 5 bases, and 8 bases separated the two germline ends. Germline loops: CDR1 SGHNT, CDR2 YENEEA. CDR3 sequence: CASSLGKGTEAFF. The CDR3 nucleotides are TGTGCCAGCAGCTTAGGGAAGGGAACTGAAGCTTTCTTT.

This sequence joins TRBV6-1 and TRBJ1-5; D unresolved. The germline V gene encodes CDR1 MNHNS and CDR2 SASEGT. This CDR3 spans 15 amino acids. The ends were cut back, 0 bases at V and 2 bases at J, with 8 bases in the middle. The chain's CDR3 is CASSEAPRGNQPQHF. Written as DNA, the CDR3 is TGTGCCAGCAGTGAAGCGCCAAGGGGCAATCAGCCCCAGCATTTT.

The CDR3 sequence is CATKPGQGVTEAFF. The CDR3 DNA is TGTGCCACCAAACCGGGACAGGGGGTAACTGAAGCTTTCTTT. This rearrangement joins TRBV2 to TRBJ1-1; 11 nucleotides agree with TRBD1. There are 14 residues in the CDR3. Germline V CDR1 and CDR2: SNHLY, FYNNEI. V shed 10 bases and J 5 bases; nucleotides not matched to a gene: 9.

DNA of the CDR3: TGTGCCACCAGCAGAGTTCCGCCGAGACTAGCGGGGTACACAGATACGCAGTATTTT. Translation gives CATSRVPPRLAGYTDTQYF. The genes are TRBV15 and TRBJ2-3; 11 bases are shared with TRBD2. V dropped 1 base and J dropped 2; count of bases not matched to a gene: 11. Germline assignment: CDR1 LNHNV and CDR2 YYDKDF (reference sequence). There are 19 residues in the CDR3.